This T cell receptor beta chain appears in the sequencing data of a study of Ad26.COV2.S vaccination and SARS-CoV-2 variants. Study-wide context: Enrollment placed the donor in the COV1001 Ad26.COV2.S trial arm.

Overall study results and limits: Vaccinated individuals (as opposed to placebo recipients) had higher spike-specific TCR breadth.

This CDR3 is built from 14 residues. V lost 5 bases and J lost 7; bases outside the gene matches: 4. Germline assignment: CDR1 SEHNR and CDR2 FQNEAQ (reference sequence). Points on this clone: What it binds is not known.

Treatment here: 15 to 20 received Ad26.COV2.S at low or high dose, single or two shots; 5 received placebo; per-sample allocation not given. The study sampled participants on day 63 after the first vaccine or placebo injection. Donation was by an adult aged 18-55 years who was in Boston. Wuhan-strain SARS-CoV-2 spike was expressed by the Ad26 vector that made up the vaccine. Sequencing used immunoSEQ multiplex PCR; TCRdb keeps in-frame clones, though not all of them. Here the sample spans 350,000 to 500,000 clones, around 90% being singletons. The gene calls are TRBV7-9 and TRBJ1-6; TRBD1 aligns across 8 bases. The sequencing used peripheral blood, collected in a trial of Ad26.COV2.S vaccine versus placebo. This receptor was taken from a person aged 18-60 years who received the Ad26.COV2.S COVID-19 vaccine or a placebo. The CDR3 DNA follows: TGTGCCAGCAGCCGGACAGGGAACAATTCACCCCTCCACTTT. Its protein is CASSRTGNNSPLHF.